This T cell receptor beta chain is drawn from a study of CD8 T cells in Susac syndrome. Healthy donors served as the controls. They were matched for age and sex. An input of roughly 0.5 to 1 ug of RNA was subjected to reverse transcription using random hexamers. TCRdb redid the calling of the immunoSEQ multiplex PCR reads with MiXCR, one entry per CDR3 protein. This table holds about 89,000 distinct CDR3 sequences, approximately 95% found once. The ends were cut back, 5 bases at V and 6 bases at J, with 7 bases in the middle. Germline V lookup: CDR1 MNHEY, CDR2 SMNVEV (reference sequence). CDR3 size: 11 residues.

This TCR came from a human donor in good health. V gene TRBV27 combines with J gene TRBJ1-2, with no clear D. The sample was CD8+ T cells from PBMCs. The DNA for the CDR3 is TGTGCCAGCAGTCCCGGCGATGGCTACACCTTC. It specifies CASSPGDGYTF.